This TCR beta chain was captured by sequencing in a study of CD8+ T cells in alopecia areata. Study overall: Donors of skin were C3H/HeJ mice aged roughly 6-13 months with spontaneous alopecia, and recipients were roughly 6-11-week-old female C3H/HeJ mice.

CD4, CD8alpha, NKG2D, NKG2ACE and other markers were used to sort pooled cutaneous lymph node cells. This clone was seen more than once but under ten times. Gene labels here are mouse ones. The missing CDR3 end, 4 residues past where the read stops, is filled in from the germline J gene. Germline V gene lookup returns CDR1 NNHDY and CDR2 SYVADS. The J segment lost 1 base and the V segment lost 6 bases, leaving 3 bases of the junction unmatched. CDR3 length: 14 amino acids. The sequencing template was cDNA reverse transcribed from extracted RNA. Here immunoSEQ multiplex PCR was the method, and the copy in TCRdb shows in-frame clones only, minus some. This sample carries approximately 280,000 clones, none of them present only once.

Input material: CD4+ T cells sorted from a lymph node. This clonotype was obtained from a C3H/HeJ mouse with alopecia areata. Strain haplotype at MHC: H2-k. The chain couples TRBV13-3 to TRBJ2-2; 7 bases map to TRBD1. CDR3 DNA, as far as it was read: TGTGCCAGCATCCGGGACAGAAACACCGGG. Protein sequence: CASIRDRNTG. The full CDR3 sequence reads CASIRDRNTGQLYF.